This T cell receptor beta chain was identified during a study of read filtering for tumor transcriptome and immune sequencing. Study information: Under 10 patients were R-ISS I, about 16 were R-ISS II, more than five were R-ISS III. TCR-mapped reads were about 3.5 to 10.27 million with IR-seq versus about 80 to 1273 with RNA-seq. Study-level findings and limits: IR-seq captured clonotypes deeper and more reliably than RNA-seq. This fraction held mixed bone marrow immune cells after CD138-negative sorting.

Molecular barcoded adaptors covering alpha/delta and beta/gamma chains were used on roughly 400 ng RNA. TCRdb reprocessed the reads with MiXCR, giving one entry per CDR3 protein. The sample includes fewer than 100,000 distinct CDR3 sequences, 12% of them seen just once. This clonotype was found many times. What it binds is not known. The CDR3 loop spans 14 amino acids. The V end was cut by 2 bases, the J end by 7 bases, with 13 bases between. The germline gives CDR1 SGHNT, CDR2 YYREEE (reference sequence). The rearrangement links TRBV5-4 to TRBJ2-1; D is perhaps TRBD2 (6 bases). This clonotype originated in a donor over 35 with multiple myeloma. Material: a population of CD138-negative cells sorted from bone marrow. The CDR3 region is CASSFGSLANEQFF. The CDR3 DNA is TGTGCCAGCAGCTTCGGGTCACTAGCTAATGAGCAGTTCTTC.